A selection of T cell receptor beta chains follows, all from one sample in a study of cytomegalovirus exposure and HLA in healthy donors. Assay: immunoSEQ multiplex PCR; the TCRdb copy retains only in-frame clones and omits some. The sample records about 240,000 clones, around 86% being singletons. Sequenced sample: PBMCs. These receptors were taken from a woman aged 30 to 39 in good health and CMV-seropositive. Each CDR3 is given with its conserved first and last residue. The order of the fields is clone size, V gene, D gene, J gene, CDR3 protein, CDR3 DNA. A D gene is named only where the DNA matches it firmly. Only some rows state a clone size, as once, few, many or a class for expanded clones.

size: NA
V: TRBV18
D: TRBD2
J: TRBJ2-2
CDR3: CASSPSLAGVSPGELFF
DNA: TGTGCCAGCTCACCTTCCCTAGCGGGAGTCAGCCCCGGGGAGCTGTTTTTT

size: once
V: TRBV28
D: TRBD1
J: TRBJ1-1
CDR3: CASSLRQGAFF
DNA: TGTGCCAGCAGTTTAAGACAGGGAGCTTTCTTT

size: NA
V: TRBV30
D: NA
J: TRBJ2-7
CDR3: CAWRQGLHYEQYF
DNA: TGTGCCTGGAGACAGGGTCTTCACTACGAGCAGTACTTC

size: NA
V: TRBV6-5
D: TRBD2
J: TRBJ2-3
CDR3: CASGRERFTQYF
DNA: TGTGCCAGCGGGCGGGAGAGATTTACGCAGTATTTT

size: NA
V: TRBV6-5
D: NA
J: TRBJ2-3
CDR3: CASSSYGRDTDTQYF
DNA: TGTGCCAGCAGTTCGTACGGCAGGGACACAGATACGCAGTATTTT

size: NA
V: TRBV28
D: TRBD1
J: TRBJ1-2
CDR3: CASSAPGTDKTYGYTF
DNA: TGTGCCAGCAGTGCGCCCGGGACAGACAAGACCTATGGCTACACCTTC

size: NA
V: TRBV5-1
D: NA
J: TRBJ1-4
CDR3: CASGEQGTNEKLFF
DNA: TGCGCCAGCGGAGAACAGGGAACTAATGAAAAACTGTTTTTT

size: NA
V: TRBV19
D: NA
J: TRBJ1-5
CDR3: CASSTPGTMSQPQHF
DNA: TGTGCCAGTAGCACCCCGGGGACTATGAGCCAGCCCCAGCATTTT

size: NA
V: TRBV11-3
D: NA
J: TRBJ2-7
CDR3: CASSRSSYEQYF
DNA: TGTGCCAGCAGCAGGAGCTCCTACGAGCAGTACTTC

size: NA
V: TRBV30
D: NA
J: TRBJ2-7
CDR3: CAWSAFFSGEQYF
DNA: TGTGCCTGGAGTGCATTTTTTTCGGGGGAGCAGTACTTC

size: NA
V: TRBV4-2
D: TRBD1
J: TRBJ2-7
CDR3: CASSQDLPQGAMQYF
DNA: TGTGCCAGCAGCCAAGATCTCCCCCAGGGGGCAATGCAGTACTTC

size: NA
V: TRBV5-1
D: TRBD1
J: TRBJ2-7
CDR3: CASSLETGTSYEQYF
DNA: TGCGCCAGCAGCTTAGAGACAGGGACCTCGTACGAGCAGTACTTC

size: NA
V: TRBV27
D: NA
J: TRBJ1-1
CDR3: CASRWGGRTEAFF
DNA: TGTGCCAGCAGGTGGGGGGGTCGGACTGAAGCTTTCTTT

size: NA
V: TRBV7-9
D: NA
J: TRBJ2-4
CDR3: CASSVPSQGGAKNIQYF
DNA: TGTGCCAGCAGCGTCCCCAGCCAGGGTGGCGCCAAAAACATTCAGTACTTC

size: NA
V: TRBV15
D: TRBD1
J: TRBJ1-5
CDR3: CATSRDKSGGNQPQHF
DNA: TGTGCCACCAGCAGAGATAAGTCAGGGGGGAATCAGCCCCAGCATTTT

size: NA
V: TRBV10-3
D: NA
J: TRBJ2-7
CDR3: CAVGDIYEQYF
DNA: TGTGCCGTCGGGGACATCTACGAGCAGTACTTC

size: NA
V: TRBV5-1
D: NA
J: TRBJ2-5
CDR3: CASSLSGRETQYF
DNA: TGCGCCAGCAGCTTGTCAGGGAGGGAGACCCAGTACTTC

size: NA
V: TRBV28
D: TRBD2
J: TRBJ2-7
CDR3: CASSLHLLAGGGGSYEQYF
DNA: TGTGCCAGCAGCCTTCACCTACTAGCGGGAGGCGGGGGCTCCTACGAGCAGTACTTC

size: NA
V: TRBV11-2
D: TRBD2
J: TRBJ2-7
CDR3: CASGVGGSFDEQYF
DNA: TGTGCCAGCGGGGTGGGCGGGAGCTTCGACGAGCAGTACTTC

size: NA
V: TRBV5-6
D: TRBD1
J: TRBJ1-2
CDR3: CASSWDRVNYGYTF
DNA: TGTGCCAGCAGCTGGGACAGGGTTAACTATGGCTACACCTTC

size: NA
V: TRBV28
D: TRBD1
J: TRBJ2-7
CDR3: CATTRTGHYEQYF
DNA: TGTGCCACCACCCGGACAGGGCACTACGAGCAGTACTTC

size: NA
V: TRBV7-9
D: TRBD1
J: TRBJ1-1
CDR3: CASSPTGGGTEAFF
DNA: TGTGCCAGCAGCCCAACAGGGGGAGGCACTGAAGCTTTCTTT

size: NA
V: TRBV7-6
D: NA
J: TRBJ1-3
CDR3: CASSYRDTPGNTIYF
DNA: TGTGCCAGCAGCTACAGGGACACTCCTGGAAACACCATATATTTT

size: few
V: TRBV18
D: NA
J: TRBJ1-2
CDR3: CASSPDRTTGYGYTF
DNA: TGTGCCAGCTCACCGGACAGAACGACAGGCTATGGCTACACCTTC

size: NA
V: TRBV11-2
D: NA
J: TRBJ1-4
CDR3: CASSGAANINEKLFF
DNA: TGTGCCAGCAGCGGCGCAGCGAATATTAATGAAAAACTGTTTTTT

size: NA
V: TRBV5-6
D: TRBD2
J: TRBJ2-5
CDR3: CASSLVGLAGEGGTQYF
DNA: TGTGCCAGCAGCTTGGTTGGACTAGCGGGAGAGGGCGGGACCCAGTACTTC

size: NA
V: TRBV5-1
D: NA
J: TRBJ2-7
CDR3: CASSLDGGYEQYF
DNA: TGCGCCAGCAGCTTGGATGGGGGGTACGAGCAGTACTTC

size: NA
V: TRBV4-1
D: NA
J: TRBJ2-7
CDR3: CASSQVDGIYEQYF
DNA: TGCGCCAGCAGCCAAGTTGACGGGATATACGAGCAGTACTTC

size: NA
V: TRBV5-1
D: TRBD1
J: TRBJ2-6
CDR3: CASRTGGSSGANVLTF
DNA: TGCGCCAGCAGAACAGGGGGTAGCTCTGGGGCCAACGTCCTGACTTTC

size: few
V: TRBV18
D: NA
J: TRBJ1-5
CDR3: CASSPEGGQPQHF
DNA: TGTGCCAGCTCACCGGAGGGTGGTCAGCCCCAGCATTTT

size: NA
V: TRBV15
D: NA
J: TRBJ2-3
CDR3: CATSRDPRDTQYF
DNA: TGTGCCACCAGCAGAGATCCCCGAGATACGCAGTATTTT

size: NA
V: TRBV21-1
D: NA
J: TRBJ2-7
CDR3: CASSKYAGSSIYEQYF
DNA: TGTGCCAGCAGCAAATACGCGGGGAGTTCGATCTACGAGCAGTACTTC

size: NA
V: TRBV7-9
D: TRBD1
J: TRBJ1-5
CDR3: CASSLARGQGVNNQPQHF
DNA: TGTGCCAGCAGCTTAGCGAGGGGACAGGGGGTGAACAATCAGCCCCAGCATTTT

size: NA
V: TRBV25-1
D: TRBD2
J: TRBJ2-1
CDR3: CASSGVAGGLVNEQFF
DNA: TGTGCCAGCAGTGGGGTGGCGGGAGGGCTTGTAAATGAGCAGTTCTTC

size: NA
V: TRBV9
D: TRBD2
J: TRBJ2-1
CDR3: CASSISPGLAGGRDNEQFF
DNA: TGTGCCAGCAGCATAAGTCCGGGACTAGCGGGAGGGAGAGACAATGAGCAGTTCTTC

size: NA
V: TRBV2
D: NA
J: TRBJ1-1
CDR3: CASSSGSWNTEAFF
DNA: TGTGCCAGCAGCTCAGGGTCTTGGAACACTGAAGCTTTCTTT

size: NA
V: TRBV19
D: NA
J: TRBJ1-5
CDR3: CASSIQDNQPQHF
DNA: TGTGCCAGTAGTATACAGGACAATCAGCCCCAGCATTTT

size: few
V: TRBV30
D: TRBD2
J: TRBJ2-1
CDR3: CAWRPSGRIHNEQFF
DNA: TGTGCCTGGAGGCCTAGCGGGAGGATCCACAATGAGCAGTTCTTC

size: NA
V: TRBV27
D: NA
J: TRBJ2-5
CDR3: CASSFSRGDWETQYF
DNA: TGTGCCAGCAGTTTTTCCAGGGGTGATTGGGAGACCCAGTACTTC

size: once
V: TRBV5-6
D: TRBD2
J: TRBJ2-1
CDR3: CASSLRLAGDNEQFF
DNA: TGTGCCAGCAGCTTAAGACTAGCGGGAGACAATGAGCAGTTCTTC

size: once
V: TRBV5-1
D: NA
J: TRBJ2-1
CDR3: CASSQTTTGIEQFF
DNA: TGCGCCAGCAGCCAGACAACAACAGGAATTGAGCAGTTCTTC

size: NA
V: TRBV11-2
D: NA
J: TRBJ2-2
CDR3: CASSFEFGTVRSPGELFF
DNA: TGTGCCAGCAGCTTCGAGTTCGGGACTGTTCGAAGTCCCGGGGAGCTGTTTTTT

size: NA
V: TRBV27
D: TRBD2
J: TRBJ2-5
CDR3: CASSFGREVGLYF
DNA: TGTGCCAGCAGTTTTGGGCGGGAGGTGGGTTTGTACTTC

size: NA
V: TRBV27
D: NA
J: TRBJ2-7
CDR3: CAIKVMEDAPYEQYF
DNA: TGTGCCATCAAAGTTATGGAGGATGCGCCCTACGAGCAGTACTTC

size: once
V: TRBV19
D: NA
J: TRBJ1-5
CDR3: CASSIGAQGNQPQHF
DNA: TGTGCCAGTAGTATAGGGGCGCAGGGAAATCAGCCCCAGCATTTT

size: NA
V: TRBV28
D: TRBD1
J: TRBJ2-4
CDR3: CASTGDRGVAKNIQYF
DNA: TGTGCCAGCACCGGGGACAGGGGGGTAGCCAAAAACATTCAGTACTTC

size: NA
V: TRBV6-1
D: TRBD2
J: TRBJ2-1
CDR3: CASSEGLAGVVSYNEQFF
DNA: TGTGCCAGCAGTGAAGGGCTAGCGGGAGTGGTTTCCTACAATGAGCAGTTCTTC